One sample yielded the 32 T cell receptor beta chains listed below, sequenced in a study of T cell changes during pregnancy in multiple sclerosis. Produced via immunoSEQ multiplex PCR; TCRdb's table is partial and in-frame only. The sample has about 59,000 clones; approximately 90% are singletons. This material consisted of peripheral blood, taken in the first trimester of pregnancy. These receptors were collected from a female donor in good health, enrolled as a control in a pregnancy study.

The chain couples TRBV29-1 to TRBJ1-4; D gene ambiguous. Germline CDR1 is SQVTM and CDR2 is ANQGSEA. This CDR3 is built from 12 residues. The V end was cut by 6 bases, the J end by 3 bases, with 8 bases between. The CDR3 region is CSVGGSNEKLFF. The CDR3 coding sequence is TGCAGCGTAGGCGGGTCTAATGAAAAACTGTTTTTT.

The rearrangement joins TRBV7-3 to TRBJ1-1; tentatively, D is TRBD1 (5 bases). The germline V and J ends were trimmed by 5 bases and 2 bases, with 15 bases remaining between them. CDR1 and CDR2 (germline): SGHTA, FQGTGA. The CDR3 totals 15 residues. CDR3 residues: CASSPLPGINTEAFF. CDR3 nucleotide sequence: TGTGCCAGCAGCCCCCTCCCAGGGATTAACACTGAAGCTTTCTTT.

The genes are TRBV27 and TRBJ2-3, with TRBD2 identical over 10 bases. The V and J ends lost 5 bases and 4 bases, in that order; junction bases with no gene match: 12. CDR1 is MNHEY, CDR2 SMNVEV, per germline (reference sequence). This CDR3 region has 17 residues. The CDR3 DNA follows: TGTGCCAGCAGTACCATGAGGAGCGGGGGGGCCGCAGATACGCAGTATTTT. Translated: CASSTMRSGGAADTQYF.

The genes are TRBV4-1 and TRBJ2-3; D possibly corresponds to TRBD2 (6 bases). Germline V gene data show CDR1 as MGHRA and CDR2 as YSYEKL. The CDR3 totals 15 residues. Trimming cost V 1 base and J 0 bases, with 8 bases left between them. The CDR3 DNA sequence: TGCGCCAGCAGCCAAGCGGGAGTTAGCACAGATACGCAGTATTTT. Translating it yields CASSQAGVSTDTQYF.

This clone was seen a handful of times. The chain couples TRBV13 to TRBJ2-5; 9 bases match TRBD2. The junction had 10 bases not matched to a gene; V was cut back by 4 bases and J by 1 base. The CDR3 runs to 17 residues. Germline CDR1 PRHDT, CDR2 FYEKMQ (reference sequence). CDR3 bases: TGTGCCAGCAGCTCCGGATTTTGGCGGGGGGGCCAAGAGACCCAGTACTTC. The encoded protein is CASSSGFWRGGQETQYF.

The J gene is TRBJ2-7, the V gene TRBV5-4, with 8 bases that match TRBD1. The CDR3 consists of 15 residues. With V trimmed by 2 bases and J by 1 base, 5 bases remained unmatched. Per germline, CDR1 SGHNT and CDR2 YYREEE (reference sequence). CDR3 sequence reads: CASSLGRGLSYEQYF. DNA for the CDR3: TGTGCCAGCAGCTTAGGCAGGGGGCTTTCCTACGAGCAGTACTTC.

In its sample, this clone was seen a few times. The chain carries TRBV30 and TRBJ2-3; 7 bases agree with TRBD2. This CDR3 comprises 13 residues. Germline V lookup: CDR1 GTSNPN, CDR2 SVGIG (reference sequence). V shed 7 bases and J 5 bases; nucleotides not matched to a gene: 9. CDR3 sequence (DNA): TGTGCCTCGAAGCGGGACTCCAGAGATACGCAGTATTTT. Residues: CASKRDSRDTQYF.

This chain joins TRBV19 and TRBJ2-7, with 9 bases identical to TRBD1. Germline V gene data show CDR1 as LNHDA and CDR2 as SQIVND (reference sequence). The V gene end was trimmed by 6 bases and the J gene end by 3 bases; junction bases not matched to a gene: 12. This CDR3 region has 16 residues. CDR3 in amino acids: CASSLVGDRAIYEQYF. In DNA form, the CDR3 reads TGTGCCAGTAGCCTAGTAGGGGACAGGGCTATCTACGAGCAGTACTTC.

The V gene is TRBV4-3, the J gene TRBJ2-7; 7 positions agree with TRBD1. V dropped 1 base and J dropped 3; count of bases not matched to a gene: 6. This CDR3 has 15 residues. CDR1 and CDR2 (germline): LGHNA, YSLEER. The CDR3 bases are TGCGCCAGCAGCCAAGTGAGACAGGGCGGCTACGAGCAGTACTTC. This encodes CASSQVRQGGYEQYF.

This clone came up once. This chain connects TRBV21-1 to TRBJ1-6. TRBV21-1 is designated a pseudogene. This CDR3 has 14 amino acids. CDR3 residues: CASSPLPRNSPLHF. The CDR3 nucleotides are TGTGCCAGCAGCCCTCTTCCGAGGAATTCACCCCTCCACTTT.

The chain joins TRBV6-1 to TRBJ1-5; D might be TRBD1 (5 bases). V gave up 2 bases and J gave up 7 bases, with 12 bases separating them. Germline V gene sequence: CDR1 MNHNS, CDR2 SASEGT. The CDR3 extends over 14 amino acids. The CDR3 DNA follows: TGTGCCAGCAGTGAATCGGGGGGAAGGCAGCCCCAGCATTTT. Its translation is CASSESGGRQPQHF.

The rearrangement links TRBV5-1 to TRBJ1-3; D perhaps matches TRBD1 (6 bases). The length of the CDR3 is 15 residues. CDR1 SGHRS and CDR2 YFSETQ come from the germline V gene. Trimming pared 4 bases from V and 0 bases from J, leaving 11 bases between. The CDR3: CASSPGGFSGNTIYF. The CDR3 bases are TGCGCCAGCAGCCCTGGGGGCTTCTCTGGAAACACCATATATTTT.

The count of this clone is one. The chain joins TRBV29-1 to TRBJ1-1; D perhaps matches TRBD1 (5 bases). The CDR3 is 14 residues long. Trimming stripped 2 bases from V and 0 bases from J, with 10 bases between. Per the germline V gene, CDR1 is SQVTM and CDR2 is ANQGSEA. CDR3: CSVESRGVNTEAFF. Written as DNA, the CDR3 is TGCAGCGTTGAAAGCCGGGGGGTGAACACTGAAGCTTTCTTT.

The chain has TRBV29-1 and TRBJ2-5; 7 nucleotides agree with TRBD2. The DNA matches TRBJ2-7 better at its end, which makes the J call doubtful. From germline, CDR1 is SQVTM and CDR2 ANQGSEA. This CDR3 is built from 14 residues. This chain's CDR3 is CSVEVAAGRYEQYF. The CDR3 nucleotides read TGCAGCGTTGAAGTGGCAGCGGGGCGATACGAGCAGTACTTC.

The CDR3 loop is CASSGTYTEAFF. The DNA for the CDR3 is TGTGCCAGTAGCGGTACCTACACTGAAGCTTTCTTT. The rearrangement links TRBV19 to TRBJ1-1; D is undetermined. V lost 6 bases, J lost 3 bases, and 8 bases lay in between. From germline, CDR1 is LNHDA and CDR2 SQIVND (reference sequence). The CDR3 has 12 residues. Complete variable domain (other parts from reference TRBV19 and TRBJ1-1): DGGITQSPKYLFRKEGQNVTLSCEQNLNHDAMYWYRQDPGQGLRLIYYSQIVNDFQKGDIAEGYSVSREKKESFPLTVTSAQKNPTAFYLCASSGTYTEAFFGQGTRLTVV.

The chain couples TRBV7-2 to TRBJ2-2; maybe TRBD2 (6 bases). The CDR3 contains 14 residues. Germline assignment: CDR1 SGHTA and CDR2 FQGNSA. V shed 5 bases and J shed 7 bases, with 14 bases lying between them. The CDR3 DNA follows: TGTGCCAGCAGCCCAGGGACTCCAGGCGGGGAGCTGTTTTTT. Translation gives CASSPGTPGGELFF. Variable domain in full (rest from reference TRBV7-2 and TRBJ2-2): GAGVSQSPSNKVTEKGKDVELRCDPISGHTALYWYRQSLGQGLEFLIYFQGNSAPDKSGLPSDRFSAERTGGSVSTLTIQRTQQEDSAVYLCASSPGTPGGELFFGEGSRLTVL.

The V call is TRBV18, the J call TRBJ1-6, with TRBD1 matching 10 bases. Per germline, CDR1 KGHSH and CDR2 LQKENI. The CDR3 runs to 15 residues. V dropped 3 bases and J dropped 10; count of bases not matched to a gene: 6. CDR3 in amino acids: CASSPPGQGRSPLHF. In DNA form, the CDR3 reads TGTGCCAGCTCACCTCCGGGACAGGGGCGATCACCCCTCCACTTT.

The gene calls are TRBV30 and TRBJ2-7, with 7 bases matching TRBD1. CDR3 size: 14 residues. The germline CDR1 and CDR2 sequences are GTSNPN and SVGIG (reference sequence). V dropped 2 bases and J dropped 2; count of bases not matched to a gene: 6. The CDR3 protein is CAWSNPTGPYEQYF. As DNA, the CDR3 is TGTGCCTGGAGTAACCCGACAGGGCCCTACGAGCAGTACTTC.

The J gene is TRBJ2-3, the V gene TRBV7-2; 10 nucleotides line up with TRBD2. CDR3 length equals 17 residues. CDR1 is SGHTA and CDR2 is FQGNSA in the germline V gene. V trimming: 5 bases; J trimming: 2 bases; junction bases outside the gene matches: 10. The CDR3 DNA reads TGTGCCAGCAGCCTAAAGGGTAGCGGGGGGATCACAGATACGCAGTATTTT. Residues: CASSLKGSGGITDTQYF.

This rearrangement joins TRBV6-5 to TRBJ2-1; TRBD2 matches 11 bases. The CDR3 length is 15 residues. Germline CDR1 and CDR2: MNHEY and SVGAGI. V dropped 5 bases and J dropped 3; count of bases not matched to a gene: 3. DNA for the CDR3: TGTGCCAGCAGTCTCGGACTAGCGGGCTACAATGAGCAGTTCTTC. The encoded protein is CASSLGLAGYNEQFF.

The V call is TRBV11-3, the J call TRBJ1-2; TRBD1 aligns across 9 bases. CDR1 is SGHNT, CDR2 YENEEA, per germline. V shed 5 bases, J shed 5 bases, and the junction held 12 bases outside the gene matches. The CDR3 totals 16 residues. The DNA for the CDR3 is TGTGCCAGCAGCAAAACAGGGACAGGGCTCAGTTATGGCTACACCTTC. It codes for CASSKTGTGLSYGYTF.

This chain connects TRBV28 to TRBJ1-6; 8 positions match TRBD1. Germline CDR1 MDHEN, CDR2 SYDVKM. The junction had 11 bases not matched to a gene; V was cut back by 6 bases and J by 7 bases. The CDR3 contains 16 residues. CDR3 residues: CASSKRQGSPNSPLHF. For the CDR3, the DNA is TGTGCCAGCAGCAAACGACAGGGGTCCCCGAATTCACCCCTCCACTTT.

This rearrangement joins TRBV5-1 to TRBJ1-5, with 8 nucleotides matching TRBD1. The CDR3 sequence is 14 residues long. V gave up 4 bases and J gave up 8 bases; unmatched junction bases: 8. Per the germline V gene, CDR1 is SGHRS and CDR2 is YFSETQ. CDR3 sequence (DNA): TGCGCCAGCAGCGTGACAGGGGCGGGGGAGCCCCAGCATTTT. It translates to CASSVTGAGEPQHF.

V gene TRBV28 combines with J gene TRBJ2-7; D unresolved. The CDR3 contains 12 residues. From germline, CDR1 is MDHEN and CDR2 SYDVKM. V was shortened by 5 bases and J by 4 bases, with 9 bases between the two germline ends. CDR3 in DNA: TGTGCCAGCAGTCCCTCTAGGTACGAGCAGTACTTC. Amino acid sequence: CASSPSRYEQYF.

The chain recombines TRBV27 with TRBJ1-2; TRBD1 matches at 10 bases. Trimming at V came to 7 bases and at J to 5 bases, leaving 7 bases not matched to a gene. This CDR3 has 14 amino acids. In germline, CDR1 is MNHEY, CDR2 SMNVEV (reference sequence). In nucleotides, the CDR3 is TGTGCCAGCACCGATCCGGGACAGGGGTATGGCTACACCTTC. Translation: CASTDPGQGYGYTF.

The gene calls are TRBV2 and TRBJ1-1; TRBD1 aligns across 7 bases. V shed 5 bases, J shed 5 bases, and the junction held 11 bases outside the gene matches. Germline V gene data show CDR1 as SNHLY and CDR2 as FYNNEI. CDR3 length: 15 amino acids. CDR3 sequence (DNA): TGTGCCAGCAGTCCCGGGACAGTCCGTGGGACTGAAGCTTTCTTT. Its translation is CASSPGTVRGTEAFF.

This chain joins TRBV27 and TRBJ1-4; no reliable D call. Between the trimmed V and J ends, which lost 7 bases and 0 bases, there was a span of 12 bases. This CDR3 contains 15 residues. CDR1 MNHEY and CDR2 SMNVEV come from the germline V gene (reference sequence). The CDR3 DNA follows: TGTGCCAGCACCCCGGGTAGCGCAACTAATGAAAAACTGTTTTTT. It codes for CASTPGSATNEKLFF.

This chain joins TRBV7-3 and TRBJ2-1, with TRBD2 matching over 12 bases. CDR3 length: 15 amino acids. The J segment lost 7 bases and the V segment lost 5 bases, leaving 6 bases of the junction unmatched. Germline V gene sequence: CDR1 SGHTA, CDR2 FQGTGA. In DNA, the CDR3 is TGTGCCAGCAGCGTCCTAGCGGGGGGGCCTAATGAGCAGTTCTTC. It encodes CASSVLAGGPNEQFF.

A remark on this clone: Relative to the germline gene, one junction end is altered; a read error may explain this. V and J are TRBV29-1 and TRBJ1-2, with 10 bases identical to TRBD1. This CDR3 region has 13 residues. Germline CDR1 and CDR2: SQVTM and ANQGSEA. CDR3 region: CSVEDRGLGGYTF. The CDR3 coding sequence is TGCAGCGTAGAAGACAGGGGGCTGGGGGGCTACACCTTC.

The chain uses TRBV30 and TRBJ2-7; TRBD2 agrees at 11 bases. V trimming: 8 bases; J trimming: 2 bases; junction bases outside the gene matches: 11. The length of the CDR3 is 15 residues. Germline CDR1 and CDR2: GTSNPN and SVGIG (reference sequence). CDR3 sequence: CASSLGTSGTYEQYF. DNA of the CDR3: TGTGCCAGTTCTCTTGGGACTAGCGGAACCTACGAGCAGTACTTC.

The chain recombines TRBV7-3 with TRBJ2-2, with D perhaps matching TRBD2 (6 bases). Trimming cost V 5 bases and J 7 bases, with 14 bases left between them. The germline gives CDR1 SGHTA, CDR2 FQGTGA. CDR3 length: 14 residues. CDR3 sequence (DNA): TGTGCCAGCAGCCCCACTAGCATCAACGGGGAGCTGTTTTTT. Translating gives CASSPTSINGELFF.

The rearrangement links TRBV19 to TRBJ1-2, with 10 bases lining up with TRBD1. The CDR3 totals 14 residues. The germline V gene has CDR1 LNHDA and CDR2 SQIVND (reference sequence). With 10 bases clipped from V and 4 bases from J, the junction kept 9 bases outside the gene matches. CDR3 protein: CATRQGAQAYGYTF. The DNA for the CDR3 is TGTGCCACTAGACAGGGGGCGCAAGCCTATGGCTACACCTTC.